The 20 T cell receptor beta chains reported below all come from one sample, sequenced in a study of CD8+ T cells in alopecia areata. Isolated RNA was reverse transcribed into cDNA used as the sequencing template. Some clones are missing from TCRdb's copy, which holds only in-frame ones; the method was immunoSEQ multiplex PCR. The table includes 150,000 to 200,000 clones, roughly 50% detected once. The sequenced sample was CD4+ T cells sorted from blood. These receptors were taken from a human donor in good health.

The CDR3 spells CASSPSGLSYEQYF. CDR3 coding DNA: TGTGCCAGCAGCCCCAGCGGGCTCTCCTACGAGCAGTACTTC. This chain uses TRBV7-9 with TRBJ2-5; weak D call: TRBD2 (6 bases). The J call may be wrong; the DNA end is better matched by TRBJ2-7. Looked up from germline, CDR1 is SEHNR and CDR2 is FQNEAQ (reference sequence). The length of the CDR3 is 14 residues.

The V gene is TRBV28, the J gene TRBJ1-1; D gene unclear. CDR3 length equals 15 residues. V shed 5 bases and J shed 9 bases, with 22 bases lying between them. The germline gives CDR1 MDHEN, CDR2 SYDVKM. The CDR3 region is CASSLAAGNRIKAFF. The CDR3 DNA is TGTGCCAGCAGTCTCGCGGCTGGTAACAGAATCAAAGCTTTCTTT.

This clone has just one count. This sequence joins TRBV7-9 and TRBJ2-7; D not certain. Trimming shortened V by 6 bases and J by 8 bases, and 14 bases separated the two germline ends. Germline CDR1 and CDR2: SEHNR and FQNEAQ (reference sequence). The CDR3 has 12 residues. The CDR3 spells CASSHVVLKQYF. DNA for the CDR3: TGTGCCAGCAGTCACGTAGTCCTAAAGCAGTACTTC.

This chain uses TRBV6-6 with TRBJ2-5; perhaps TRBD1 as D (5 bases). The CDR3 is 15 residues long. Germline CDR1 reads MNHNY; CDR2 reads SVGAGI (reference sequence). V lost 3 bases and J 2 bases, leaving 13 bases between the germline ends. The CDR3 nucleotides are TGTGCCAGCAGTTATGGGGCCCGGATACAAGAGACCCAGTACTTC. Residues: CASSYGARIQETQYF.

The chain links TRBV2 to TRBJ1-3; 10 nucleotides line up with TRBD1. CDR3 length: 17 residues. The germline V gene encodes CDR1 SNHLY and CDR2 FYNNEI. V shed 5 bases and J 0 bases; nucleotides not matched to a gene: 7. CDR3 amino acids: CASSLGTGDLSGNTIYF. The DNA for the CDR3 is TGTGCCAGCAGTCTCGGGACAGGGGACCTCTCTGGAAACACCATATATTTT.

The chain is built from TRBV29-1 and TRBJ1-5; D is perhaps TRBD1 (5 bases). CDR3 length: 13 amino acids. With 4 bases removed from V and 2 bases from J, the gap between germline ends came to 9 bases. CDR1 is SQVTM, CDR2 ANQGSEA, per germline. CDR3 DNA: TGCAGCGTTGGGGTGGGGGGCAATCAGCCCCAGCATTTT. Translation gives CSVGVGGNQPQHF.

The chain uses TRBV28 and TRBJ2-4; D possibly corresponds to TRBD2 (5 bases). Trimming cost V 7 bases and J 9 bases, with 10 bases left between them. The CDR3 has 11 residues. Germline assignment: CDR1 MDHEN and CDR2 SYDVKM. The CDR3 loop is CASTGETIQYF. CDR3 bases: TGTGCCAGCACCGGGGAGACCATTCAGTACTTC. Supplemented by reference TRBV28 and TRBJ2-4, the full variable domain reads DVKVTQSSRYLVKRTGEKVFLECVQDMDHENMFWYRQDPGLGLRLIYFSYDVKMKEKGDIPEGYSVSREKKERFSLILESASTNQTSMYLCASTGETIQYFGAGTRLSVL.

Only a few counts were recorded for this clone. DNA for the CDR3: TGCAGCGTTGCGAAGCGACCGAGCTCCTACGAGCAGTACTTC. As protein: CSVAKRPSSYEQYF. This chain joins TRBV29-1 and TRBJ2-7; D remains unclear. CDR1 is SQVTM and CDR2 is ANQGSEA in the germline V gene. The CDR3 contains 14 residues. V lost 4 bases and J 0 bases, leaving 13 bases between the germline ends.

CDR3 nucleotide sequence: TGCAGCGTTCGACCACCGGACGGGTCCCAATACGAGCAGTACTTC. This translates into CSVRPPDGSQYEQYF. The V gene is TRBV29-1, the J gene TRBJ2-7; D remains ambiguous. V dropped 5 bases and J dropped 4 bases, with 21 bases sitting between them. This CDR3 is built from 15 residues. Germline V gene lookup returns CDR1 SQVTM and CDR2 ANQGSEA.

The CDR3 is CASSLGLAGAGDEQYF. CDR3 coding DNA: TGCGCCAGCAGCTTGGGTCTGGCGGGAGCGGGTGACGAGCAGTACTTC. The V gene is TRBV5-1, the J gene TRBJ2-7; 7 nucleotides line up with TRBD2. The CDR3 totals 16 residues. The ends lost 0 bases at V and 5 bases at J; junction bases unmatched: 11. The V gene's germline CDR1 is SGHRS and CDR2 YFSETQ.

This clone has only a few counts. CDR3 in amino acids: CASSPDRSVNYGYTF. DNA for the CDR3: TGTGCCAGCAGCCCGGACAGGTCCGTTAACTATGGCTACACCTTC. V usage is TRBV5-6 and J usage is TRBJ1-2; 7 positions agree with TRBD1. This CDR3 region has 15 residues. Trimming took 4 bases from V and 1 from J; bases not matched to a gene: 7. The germline V gene encodes CDR1 SGHDT and CDR2 YYEEEE.

The chain employs TRBV5-1 and TRBJ2-3, with D tentatively TRBD1 (5 bases). Germline CDR1 reads SGHRS; CDR2 reads YFSETQ. This CDR3 contains 14 residues. With 2 bases removed from V and 2 bases from J, the gap between germline ends came to 9 bases. Here the CDR3 DNA reads TGCGCCAGCAGCTTAGAGACAGACACAGATACGCAGTATTTT. Its translation is CASSLETDTDTQYF.

V is TRBV9 and J is TRBJ2-7, with D tentatively TRBD2 (6 bases). Trimming stripped 0 bases from V and 2 bases from J, with 12 bases between. The CDR3 length is 15 residues. Germline assignment: CDR1 SGDLS and CDR2 YYNGEE. The DNA of the CDR3 is TGTGCCAGCAGCGTAGGTCTAGCGAAGACCTACGAGCAGTACTTC. Its protein product is CASSVGLAKTYEQYF.

J is TRBJ2-2 and V is TRBV6-5, with 8 bases lining up with TRBD1. The CDR3 covers 15 residues. Germline CDR1 reads MNHEY; CDR2 reads SVGAGI. Germline trimming cut 7 bases from V and 5 bases from J; bases unmatched to any gene: 9. CDR3 bases: TGTGCCAGCACTCAAGACAGGGGCCCGACCGGGGAGCTGTTTTTT. Translated, it gives CASTQDRGPTGELFF.

The J gene is TRBJ1-1, the V gene TRBV7-9; D is perhaps TRBD1 (6 bases). The CDR3 sequence is 15 residues long. Germline V lookup: CDR1 SEHNR, CDR2 FQNEAQ (reference sequence). The V gene lost 5 bases and the J gene lost 0 bases, with 13 bases spanning the gap. The CDR3 sequence is CASSPRQDMNTEAFF. The CDR3 bases are TGTGCCAGCAGCCCCCGACAGGACATGAACACTGAAGCTTTCTTT.

This clone appeared once. The V and J genes are TRBV29-1 and TRBJ2-1; 8 bases map to TRBD2. The CDR3 is 12 residues long. Looked up from germline, CDR1 is SQVTM and CDR2 is ANQGSEA. The V segment lost 7 bases and the J segment 4 bases; nucleotides outside the gene matches: 3. CDR3 nucleotide sequence: TGCAGCGCTGGACTAGCTTACAATGAGCAGTTCTTC. It codes for CSAGLAYNEQFF.

This clone has a handful of counts. The rearrangement links TRBV29-1 to TRBJ1-2, with TRBD1 matching 7 bases. The junction had 4 bases not matched to a gene; V was cut back by 7 bases and J by 5 bases. The V gene's germline CDR1 is SQVTM and CDR2 ANQGSEA. This CDR3 is 11 amino acids long. Here the CDR3 DNA reads TGCAGCGCCGACAGGGAGTATGGCTACACCTTC. Its protein product is CSADREYGYTF.

The chain joins TRBV6-5 to TRBJ2-1; D could derive from TRBD1 or TRBD2 (5 bases each). Germline CDR1 is MNHEY and CDR2 is SVGAGI. The length of the CDR3 is 15 residues. The CDR3 bases are TGTGCTTCCCACCGGGGCGAAGCCTCCTACAATGAGCAGTTCTTC. Protein sequence: CASHRGEASYNEQFF.

V usage is TRBV29-1 and J usage is TRBJ1-2; TRBD1 aligns across 9 bases. The CDR3 loop spans 13 amino acids. Germline loops: CDR1 SQVTM, CDR2 ANQGSEA. V dropped 4 bases and J dropped 8; count of bases not matched to a gene: 8. This CDR3 is CSVGNRGQEGYTF. The CDR3 coding sequence is TGCAGCGTTGGGAACAGGGGGCAAGAGGGCTACACCTTC.

The V gene is TRBV6-6, the J gene TRBJ2-5; 7 nucleotides match TRBD1. V dropped 6 bases and J dropped 2; count of bases not matched to a gene: 6. CDR3 length: 14 residues. CDR1 and CDR2 (germline): MNHNY, SVGAGI (reference sequence). CDR3 sequence (DNA): TGTGCCAGCAGGGAAACAGGGGTACAAGAGACCCAGTACTTC. Translation gives CASRETGVQETQYF.